This T cell receptor beta chain was recovered during a study of CD8+ T cells in alopecia areata (dated by TCRdb to 2016 to 2019). Notes on the research overall: The treated patients took part in an open-label pilot trial in which moderate-to-severe alopecia areata was treated with oral tofacitinib at 5 to 10 mg twice daily. Clonality in the scalp was compared among normal scalp (n=4), patchy alopecia areata scalp (n=8), and alopecia totalis/universalis scalp (n=8). TCRbeta CDR3 regions were amplified by immunoSEQ multiplex PCR with 35 Vbeta forward and 13 Jbeta reverse primers. RNA was extracted with the PAXgene miRNA kit for fixed scalp, the miRNeasy kit for PBMCs, and the RNeasy kit for mouse skin. Scalp tissue and sorted CD4+ and CD8+ peripheral blood T cells from patchy and totalis/universalis alopecia areata patients and from healthy controls were covered by human TCRbeta sequencing. Tofacitinib-treated patients had biopsies at baseline and at 4 and 24 weeks of treatment, with a later scalp biopsy in several patients. Disease severity in treated patients was measured with the SALT score, which quantifies the percentage of affected scalp surface area. To study T cell clonal expansion in alopecia areata, the researchers applied high-throughput TCRbeta sequencing to both the C3H/HeJ mouse model and human patients. Patients stayed on tofacitinib for 6 to 18 months and then had 6 months of follow-up off drug so that delayed response and recurrence could be assessed. Overall study results and their limits: Compared with mice, TCR sequences shared between patients were less clear, possibly partly because of HLA diversity across the patient population. Tofacitinib significantly decreased scalp clonality and the number of expanded CD8+ clones among the top 100 scalp clones. Many expanded lesional clones were found to persist in scalp and blood during tofacitinib treatment, and relapse after treatment cessation may be partly explained by this persistence. Scalp TCR repertoire analysis is complicated because resident alphabeta T cells in normal human skin are also sequenced, whereas mouse skin is dominated by gammadelta T cells. Compared with normal scalp, lesional scalp, particularly in alopecia totalis/universalis, had higher clonality and more expanded CD8+ clones, which suggests antigenic drive. The treated cohort was small, with a single nonresponder, so links between baseline CD8+ expansion and response need larger studies.

Library prep was done by the immunoSEQ multiplex PCR assay. RNA was extracted from all samples and reverse transcribed into cDNA as template for TCR sequencing. SuperScript III was used to make first-strand cDNA, primed with a 2:1 mix of oligo-dT and random hexamers. A synthetic immune receptor repertoire was used to assess amplification bias, and residual bias was removed computationally. The paper's processing steps were these. After raw reads were preprocessed to remove errors, the CDR3 was defined following IMGT conventions as running from the conserved cysteine to phenylalanine. To get clonality, Shannon entropy was normalized by log2 of the number of productive unique TCRs and the result was subtracted from 1. Whether each scalp clone was CD4 or CD8 was inferred by checking scalp TCRbeta sequences against the CD4 and CD8 repertoires from sorted blood. Held by TCRdb, this immuneACCESS table contains in-frame sequences only and omits some clones. Under half of the omission traces to an unresolved V gene where checked; the cause of the rest is unknown. D and trimming were read from the DNA, whereas the V and J calls and clone size are those reported in that table. In all, the sample holds a few hundred thousand clones, and roughly two fifths of those were seen once. The leading ten clones occupy under 0.55% of the sample.

This sample's treatment or condition label indicates: oral pan-JAK inhibitor, 5-10 mg twice daily. Peripheral blood and lesional scalp punch biopsies were obtained from patients with alopecia areata. PBMCs were separated by density centrifugation and stained for CD3, CD4 and CD8, after which CD4+ and CD8+ T cells were sorted on a FACSAria. This clone turned up a few times. Its antigen is currently not known. No per-base quality is available; no much larger clone lies one base away. CDR1 and CDR2 are drawn from the germline V gene: SGHAT, FQNNGV. Including cysteine and phenylalanine, the CDR3 has 19 amino acids. Only the CDR3 DNA is retained, 57 bases long and in frame from the first base. V loses 4 bases at its end and J loses 4 bases; junction bases beyond the gene matches: 19.

Sequenced material: CD4+ T cells sorted from blood, taken at approximately week 31, from a patient treated with tofacitinib. This receptor was obtained from a human donor with alopecia areata. The rearrangement joined TRBV11-2 to TRBJ2-5; 9 central bases correspond to TRBD2. CDR3 protein: CASSSPTRAGGRVRETQYF. The DNA sequence reads TGTGCCAGCAGCTCCCCGACTCGTGCGGGAGGGCGTGTGAGAGAGACCCAGTACTTC.